A selection of T cell receptor beta chains follows, all from one sample in a study of CXCR3-negative and CXCR3-positive naive CD8 T cells. One entry per CDR3 protein, without DNA, is what TCRdb gives after re-calling the 5' RACE reads. The sample table includes tens of thousands of distinct CDR3 sequences. Material for sequencing was naive CXCR3+ CD8+ T cells from blood. These receptor sequences come from a human donor in good health. Some clones in this sample may be carry-over from other donors' samples. Both conserved end residues are part of each CDR3.

v_call,j_call,cdr3_aa
TRBV2,TRBJ2-7,CASSEQTGVSYEQYF
TRBV7-8,TRBJ2-3,CASSLPFGRGVTDTQYF
TRBV19,TRBJ2-1,CASSTGVHEQFF
TRBV20-1,TRBJ2-1,CSARVTSGNEQFF
TRBV10-2,TRBJ1-5,CASSESDRYSNQPQHF
TRBV4-2,TRBJ2-7,CASSRYVSGTRYEQYF
TRBV11-2,TRBJ2-1,CASVRVPAYNEQFF
TRBV12-3/TRBV12-4,TRBJ1-2,CASSFRQGSSGYTF
TRBV12-3/TRBV12-4,TRBJ2-1,CASTDLRGPLNEQFF
TRBV7-9,TRBJ1-2,CASSALTSGQRNYGYTF
TRBV6-6,TRBJ1-1,CASSYTGGRTEAFF
TRBV20-1,TRBJ2-7,CSARDGPAPRYEQYF
TRBV5-4,TRBJ1-4,CASSSAVNEKLFF
TRBV7-9,TRBJ1-1,CASSQQGSRNTEAFF
TRBV6-5,TRBJ2-3,CASSYDRPTDTQYF
TRBV4-3,TRBJ2-7,CASSQGKGTGTYEQYF
TRBV11-3,TRBJ1-4,CASSLGDTKLFF
TRBV4-2,TRBJ1-1,CASSQEGPTEAFF
TRBV12-3/TRBV12-4,TRBJ1-5,CASISQGQAYSNQPQHF
TRBV7-2,TRBJ2-7,CASSSYRDSNEQYF
TRBV7-6,TRBJ2-3,CASSPSPITKDTQYF
TRBV28,TRBJ2-1,CASSLGQGVRVEQFF
TRBV4-3,TRBJ2-7,CASSQASVGYEQYF
TRBV29-1,TRBJ1-2,CSVYPQQGGYTF
TRBV21-1,TRBJ1-1,CASSKDDRGRTEAFF
TRBV9,TRBJ2-1,CASSVPQGEVSNEQFF
TRBV11-2,TRBJ1-1,CASSLIGEAFF
TRBV7-9,TRBJ2-1,CASSPITSGVAFEQFF
TRBV7-9,TRBJ2-5,CASSPSGQETQYF
TRBV20-1,TRBJ1-6,CSARTNRSPLLFSPLHF
TRBV4-3,TRBJ1-1,CASSPGPAANTEAFF
TRBV7-9,TRBJ2-4,CASSFTSALAKNIQYF
TRBV21-1,TRBJ1-2,CASRRRKGPKCSGYTF
TRBV27,TRBJ1-4,CASTSGIYFGGKLFF
TRBV19,TRBJ2-7,CASSISGWTAAYEQYF
TRBV11-2,TRBJ2-1,CASSLGSGGGIPREQFF
TRBV6-6,TRBJ2-5,CASTLLGGLYEETQYF